The 24 T cell receptor beta chains presented below share a single source sample, sequenced in a study of blood T cell repertoires in COVID-19. The data were produced by immunoSEQ multiplex PCR, yet TCRdb's version contains in-frame clones alone and is incomplete. Of about 69,000 clones listed, 65% to 90% were seen once; the top ten hold around 2.9%. Sequenced sample: peripheral blood. Every receptor here comes from an elderly man with acute or convalescent COVID-19.

V is TRBV19 and J is TRBJ2-7; possible D gene TRBD2, 5 bases. CDR1 is LNHDA, CDR2 SQIVND, per germline (reference sequence). The CDR3 extends over 13 amino acids. The V end was cut by 8 bases, the J end by 6 bases, with 17 bases between. The CDR3 loop reads CASSPVEGSEQYF. The CDR3 DNA is TGTGCCAGTTCCCCGGTTGAGGGCTCCGAGCAGTACTTC.

The chain uses TRBV7-2 and TRBJ2-1; a possible D gene is TRBD2 (6 bases). CDR1 and CDR2 from the germline V gene are SGHTA and FQGNSA. The CDR3 runs to 12 residues. Trimming shortened V by 5 bases and J by 7 bases, and 9 bases separated the two germline ends. This chain's CDR3 is CASSNSGNEQFF. The CDR3 coding sequence is TGTGCCAGCAGCAATAGCGGTAATGAGCAGTTCTTC.

V is TRBV15 and J is TRBJ1-4; no definite D call. With 3 bases removed from V and 8 bases from J, the gap between germline ends came to 13 bases. This CDR3 contains 14 residues. Germline V gives CDR1 LNHNV, CDR2 YYDKDF (reference sequence). This CDR3 reads CATSRGGVREKLFF. The CDR3 DNA sequence: TGTGCCACCAGCAGGGGCGGGGTTAGGGAAAAACTGTTTTTT.

This clone came up once. The chain carries TRBV19 and TRBJ1-2; D not certain. V was trimmed by 5 bases and J by 6 bases, leaving 13 bases between them. The CDR3 is 13 amino acids. Per the germline V gene, CDR1 is LNHDA and CDR2 is SQIVND (reference sequence). CDR3 residues: CASSPGFWDGYTF. As DNA, the CDR3 is TGTGCCAGTAGTCCGGGATTTTGGGATGGCTACACCTTC. Looking up the rest from reference TRBV19 and TRBJ1-2 gives the full variable domain: DGGITQSPKYLFRKEGQNVTLSCEQNLNHDAMYWYRQDPGQGLRLIYYSQIVNDFQKGDIAEGYSVSREKKESFPLTVTSAQKNPTAFYLCASSPGFWDGYTFGSGTRLTVV.

The V call is TRBV10-1, the J call TRBJ1-5; D is unresolved. Trimming pared 4 bases from V and 5 bases from J, leaving 12 bases between. Germline CDR1 WNHNN, CDR2 SYGVQD (reference sequence). The CDR3 covers 14 residues. The CDR3 loop is CASSADTFYQPQHF. The DNA for the CDR3 is TGCGCCAGCAGTGCAGACACATTTTATCAGCCCCAGCATTTT.

The genes are TRBV18 and TRBJ1-2, with 7 bases fitting TRBD1. In germline, CDR1 is KGHSH, CDR2 LQKENI. The CDR3 is 15 amino acids. The ends lost 2 bases at V and 5 bases at J; junction bases unmatched: 8. The CDR3 DNA sequence: TGTGCCAGCTCACCATCCCGGGACAGCTTTTATGGCTACACCTTC. Protein product: CASSPSRDSFYGYTF. Filled out from reference TRBV18 and TRBJ1-2, the complete variable domain reads NAGVMQNPRHLVRRRGQEARLRCSPMKGHSHVYWYRQLPEEGLKFMVYLQKENIIDESGMPKERFSAEFPKEGPSILRIQQVVRGDSAAYFCASSPSRDSFYGYTFGSGTRLTVV.

The rearrangement links TRBV7-6 to TRBJ1-5; 12 nucleotides align to TRBD1. Germline V gene lookup returns CDR1 SGHVS and CDR2 FNYEAQ. V trimming: 5 bases; J trimming: 0 bases; junction bases outside the gene matches: 2. CDR3 size: 16 residues. This CDR3 reads CASSPGQGASNQPQHF. Written as DNA, the CDR3 is TGTGCCAGCAGCCCGGGACAGGGGGCTAGCAATCAGCCCCAGCATTTT.

The CDR3 DNA sequence: TGTGCCTGGAGCAGATCAAGGACAGGGGACGGCTACACCTTC. It codes for CAWSRSRTGDGYTF. The rearrangement links TRBV30 to TRBJ1-2; TRBD1 agrees at 9 bases. From germline, CDR1 is GTSNPN and CDR2 SVGIG (reference sequence). V gave up 3 bases and J gave up 8 bases; unmatched junction bases: 10. The CDR3 length is 14 residues.

The chain links TRBV2 to TRBJ2-3; 8 bases align to TRBD1. The CDR3 extends over 15 amino acids. Unmatched junction bases numbered 13, after V lost 6 bases and J lost 8 bases. Germline loops: CDR1 SNHLY, CDR2 FYNNEI. The CDR3 nucleotides are TGTGCCAGCAGGGATGGACAGGGTTTGAGAGGTACGCAGTATTTT. Its translation is CASRDGQGLRGTQYF.

The chain joins TRBV11-3 to TRBJ2-1; 7 positions agree with TRBD1. Losses at the gene ends were 4 bases for V and 0 bases for J; bases not matched to a gene: 12. CDR1 and CDR2 (germline): SGHNT, YENEEA. This CDR3 spans 18 amino acids. CDR3 in amino acids: CASSSYIIDRVSYNEQFF. CDR3 bases: TGTGCCAGCAGCTCCTATATAATCGACAGGGTCTCCTACAATGAGCAGTTCTTC.

Notes on this clone: Distinct nucleotide sequences in the sample also encode this CDR3. V is TRBV6-2 or TRBV6-3 and J is TRBJ2-5; 10 positions agree with TRBD2. The CDR3 totals 14 residues. CDR1 is MNHEY, CDR2 SVGEGT, per germline. V dropped 4 bases and J dropped 4; count of bases not matched to a gene: 3. CDR3 residues: CASSSSGSRETQYF. The CDR3 nucleotides are TGTGCCAGCAGTTCTAGCGGGAGTAGAGAGACCCAGTACTTC.

In DNA, the CDR3 is TGTGCCAGCAGCCAACGGACTGGAGAGGCCAACTACGAGCAGTACTTC. The encoded protein is CASSQRTGEANYEQYF. V is TRBV3-1 (or the pseudogene TRBV3-2) and J is TRBJ2-7; TRBD2 might be the D (5 bases). The length of the CDR3 is 16 residues. Per germline, CDR1 LGHDT and CDR2 YNNKEL (reference sequence). The V end lost 2 bases, the J end lost 3 bases, and 17 bases lay between the germline ends.

J is TRBJ1-2 and V is TRBV19; TRBD1 is a possible D gene (5 bases). The CDR3 is 15 amino acids. The germline V gene has CDR1 LNHDA and CDR2 SQIVND (reference sequence). Trimming stripped 3 bases from V and 4 bases from J, with 15 bases between. CDR3 sequence (DNA): TGTGCCAGTAGTATGAAGACGGACACCTCCTATGGCTACACCTTC. As protein: CASSMKTDTSYGYTF. The variable domain in full, with the rest retrieved from reference TRBV19 and TRBJ1-2, is DGGITQSPKYLFRKEGQNVTLSCEQNLNHDAMYWYRQDPGQGLRLIYYSQIVNDFQKGDIAEGYSVSREKKESFPLTVTSAQKNPTAFYLCASSMKTDTSYGYTFGSGTRLTVV.

V gene TRBV27 combines with J gene TRBJ1-1; TRBD1 aligns across 9 bases. CDR3 length equals 15 residues. V lost 5 bases, J lost 3 bases, and 7 bases stayed unmatched. The germline V gene has CDR1 MNHEY and CDR2 SMNVEV (reference sequence). The CDR3, as DNA: TGTGCCAGCAGTCCATCGGGGACAGGGCACACTGAAGCTTTCTTT. Protein product: CASSPSGTGHTEAFF.

V gene TRBV25-1 combines with J gene TRBJ1-2; D is perhaps TRBD1 (5 bases). Germline values: CDR1 MGHDK, CDR2 SYGVNS. V lost 2 bases, J lost 4 bases, and 8 bases lay in between. The CDR3 has 13 residues. For the CDR3, the DNA is TGTGCCAGCAGTGAACAGGGATTCTATGGCTACACCTTC. Translating it yields CASSEQGFYGYTF.

The chain combines TRBV5-4 with TRBJ2-7; D unresolved. This CDR3 has 12 amino acids. Per the germline V gene, CDR1 is SGHNT and CDR2 is YYREEE (reference sequence). V dropped 4 bases and J dropped 4 bases, with 9 bases sitting between them. The CDR3: CASSPHGYEQYF. CDR3 bases: TGTGCCAGCAGCCCCCACGGGTACGAGCAGTACTTC.

The chain recombines TRBV10-2 with TRBJ2-1; TRBD2 matches 12 bases. The J segment lost 7 bases and the V segment lost 0 bases, leaving 10 bases of the junction unmatched. Germline lookup yields CDR1 WSHSY and CDR2 SAAADI. This CDR3 is 18 amino acids long. The CDR3 spells CASSESRLAGGLLNEQFF. The DNA for the CDR3 is TGCGCCAGCAGTGAGTCTCGGCTAGCGGGAGGGCTTTTGAATGAGCAGTTCTTC.

This chain joins TRBV24-1 and TRBJ2-7; 7 positions agree with TRBD1. The CDR3 runs 14 residues. Germline V gene lookup returns CDR1 KGHDR and CDR2 SFDVKD. V lost 9 bases and J lost 2; bases outside the gene matches: 9. The CDR3 sequence is CATAPQGVPYEQYF. Written as DNA, the CDR3 is TGTGCCACCGCCCCCCAGGGGGTACCCTACGAGCAGTACTTC.

This clone was recorded only once. The V and J genes are TRBV5-1 and TRBJ1-2, with 7 bases that match TRBD1. The length of the CDR3 is 14 residues. With V trimmed by 4 bases and J by 0 bases, 3 bases remained unmatched. CDR1 SGHRS and CDR2 YFSETQ come from the germline V gene. DNA of the CDR3: TGCGCCAGCAGCCAAGGGACAGCTAACTATGGCTACACCTTC. It yields the protein CASSQGTANYGYTF.

The chain is built from TRBV25-1 and TRBJ2-3, with 10 bases that match TRBD2. The J segment lost 6 bases and the V segment lost 6 bases, leaving 6 bases of the junction unmatched. CDR1 is MGHDK, CDR2 SYGVNS, per germline. This CDR3 region has 14 residues. The DNA of the CDR3 is TGTGCCAGCAGAGCTAGCGGGAGAAGTGATACGCAGTATTTT. It codes for CASRASGRSDTQYF.

The genes are TRBV5-1 and TRBJ2-2; TRBD2 might be the D (6 bases). The V gene's germline CDR1 is SGHRS and CDR2 YFSETQ. CDR3 size: 17 residues. Deletions cut 0 bases from V and 4 bases from J, with 16 bases between. CDR3 nucleotide sequence: TGCGCCAGCAGCTTGGTTTCTGCGGGGCCGGTCACCGGGGAGCTGTTTTTT. Its translation: CASSLVSAGPVTGELFF.

This clone occurred once. The genes are TRBV7-9 and TRBJ2-1, with 9 bases matching TRBD2. The V gene end was trimmed by 0 bases and the J gene end by 6 bases; junction bases not matched to a gene: 9. The CDR3 loop spans 17 amino acids. CDR1 is SEHNR, CDR2 FQNEAQ, per germline (reference sequence). Here the CDR3 DNA reads TGTGCCAGCAGCTTAGCAGGGCTAGCGGGAAGGCCCAATGAGCAGTTCTTC. It translates to CASSLAGLAGRPNEQFF.

The chain couples TRBV7-2 to TRBJ2-5, with 7 bases identical to TRBD2. Germline values: CDR1 SGHTA, CDR2 FQGNSA. There are 13 residues in the CDR3. Unmatched junction bases numbered 8, after V lost 10 bases and J lost 3 bases. The CDR3 reads CATGGGLKETQYF. CDR3 sequence (DNA): TGTGCCACCGGTGGGGGACTAAAAGAGACCCAGTACTTC.

J is TRBJ2-7 and V is TRBV2, with 14 bases lining up with TRBD2. CDR1 is SNHLY and CDR2 is FYNNEI in the germline V gene. This CDR3 is built from 15 residues. The V and J ends lost 7 bases and 2 bases, in that order; junction bases with no gene match: 4. CDR3 amino acids: CASTGTSGRAYEQYF. The CDR3 region has the DNA TGTGCCAGCACCGGGACTAGCGGGAGAGCCTACGAGCAGTACTTC.